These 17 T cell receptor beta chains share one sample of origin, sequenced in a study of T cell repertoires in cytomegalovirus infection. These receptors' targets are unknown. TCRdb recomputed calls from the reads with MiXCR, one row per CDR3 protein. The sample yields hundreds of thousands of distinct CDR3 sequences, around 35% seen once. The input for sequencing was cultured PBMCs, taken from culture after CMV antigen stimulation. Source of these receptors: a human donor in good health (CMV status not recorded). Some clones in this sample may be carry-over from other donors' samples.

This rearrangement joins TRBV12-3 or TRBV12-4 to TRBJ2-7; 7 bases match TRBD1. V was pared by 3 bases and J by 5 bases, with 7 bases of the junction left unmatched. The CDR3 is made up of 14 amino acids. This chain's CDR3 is CASSLSQGVHEQYF. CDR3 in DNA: TGTGCCAGCAGTTTGAGTCAGGGGGTCCACGAGCAGTACTTC.

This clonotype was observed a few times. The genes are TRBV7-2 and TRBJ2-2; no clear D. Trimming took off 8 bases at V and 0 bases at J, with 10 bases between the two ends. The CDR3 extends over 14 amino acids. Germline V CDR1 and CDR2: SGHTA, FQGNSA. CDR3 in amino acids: CASSVNANTGELFF. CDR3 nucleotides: TGTGCCAGCTCGGTTAACGCGAACACCGGGGAGCTGTTTTTT.

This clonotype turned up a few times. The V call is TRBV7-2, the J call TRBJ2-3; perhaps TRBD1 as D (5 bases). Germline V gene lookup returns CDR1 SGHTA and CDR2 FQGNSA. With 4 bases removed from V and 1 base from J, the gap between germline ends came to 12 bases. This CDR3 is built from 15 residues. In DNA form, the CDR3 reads TGTGCCAGCAGCTCCCAGGTAGGGGGCACAGATACGCAGTATTTT. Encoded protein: CASSSQVGGTDTQYF.

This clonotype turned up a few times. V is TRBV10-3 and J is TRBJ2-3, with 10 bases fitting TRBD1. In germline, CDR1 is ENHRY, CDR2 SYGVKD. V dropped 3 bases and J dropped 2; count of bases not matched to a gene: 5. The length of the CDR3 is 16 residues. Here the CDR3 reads CAISDGTGEDTDTQYF. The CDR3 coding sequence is TGTGCCATCAGTGACGGGACAGGGGAGGACACAGATACGCAGTATTTT.

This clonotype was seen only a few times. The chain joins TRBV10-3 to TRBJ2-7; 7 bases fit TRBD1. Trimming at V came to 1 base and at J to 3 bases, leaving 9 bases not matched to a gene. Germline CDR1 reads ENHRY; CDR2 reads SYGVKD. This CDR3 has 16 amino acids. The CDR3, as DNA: TGTGCCATCAGTGAGTGGGGACAGTCATCGAGCTACGAGCAGTACTTC. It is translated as CAISEWGQSSSYEQYF.

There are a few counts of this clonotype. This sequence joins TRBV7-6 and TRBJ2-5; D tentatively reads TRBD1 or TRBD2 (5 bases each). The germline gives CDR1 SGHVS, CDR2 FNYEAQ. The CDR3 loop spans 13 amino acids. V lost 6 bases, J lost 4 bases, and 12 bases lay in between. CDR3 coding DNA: TGTGCCAGCAGTTGGGACGTGCGAGAGACCCAGTACTTC. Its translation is CASSWDVRETQYF.

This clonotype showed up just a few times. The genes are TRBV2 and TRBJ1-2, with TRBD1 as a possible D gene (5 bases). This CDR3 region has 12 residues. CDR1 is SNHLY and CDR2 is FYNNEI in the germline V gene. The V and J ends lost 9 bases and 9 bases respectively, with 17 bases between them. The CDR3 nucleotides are TGTGCCAGTCTCAGGGCTGGGGGGAGCTACACCTTC. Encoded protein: CASLRAGGSYTF.

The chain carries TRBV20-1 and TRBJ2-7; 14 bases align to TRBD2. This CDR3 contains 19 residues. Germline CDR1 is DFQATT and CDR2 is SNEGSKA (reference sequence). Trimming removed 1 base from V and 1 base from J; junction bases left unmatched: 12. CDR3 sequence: CSARAPTGTSGRGSYEQYF. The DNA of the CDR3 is TGCAGTGCTAGAGCCCCCACAGGGACTAGCGGGAGAGGGTCCTACGAGCAGTACTTC.

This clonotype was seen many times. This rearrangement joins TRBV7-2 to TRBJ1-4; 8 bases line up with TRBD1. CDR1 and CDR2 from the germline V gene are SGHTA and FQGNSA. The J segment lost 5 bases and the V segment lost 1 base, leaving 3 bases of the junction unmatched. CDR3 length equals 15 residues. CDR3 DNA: TGTGCCAGCAGCTTAGATGGACAGGGCAATGAAAAACTGTTTTTT. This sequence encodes CASSLDGQGNEKLFF.

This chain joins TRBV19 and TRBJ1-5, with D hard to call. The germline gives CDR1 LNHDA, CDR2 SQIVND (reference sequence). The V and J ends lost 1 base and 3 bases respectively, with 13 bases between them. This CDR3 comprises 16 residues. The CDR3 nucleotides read TGTGCCAGTAGTATAGGCGGGGTACGAGACAATCAGCCCCAGCATTTT. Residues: CASSIGGVRDNQPQHF.

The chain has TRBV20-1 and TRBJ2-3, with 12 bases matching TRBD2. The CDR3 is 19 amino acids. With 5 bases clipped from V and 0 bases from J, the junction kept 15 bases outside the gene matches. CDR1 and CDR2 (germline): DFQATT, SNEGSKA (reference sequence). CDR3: CSAFKLAGGLGLSTDTQYF. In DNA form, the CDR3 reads TGCAGTGCTTTTAAACTAGCGGGGGGCCTAGGCCTTAGCACAGATACGCAGTATTTT.

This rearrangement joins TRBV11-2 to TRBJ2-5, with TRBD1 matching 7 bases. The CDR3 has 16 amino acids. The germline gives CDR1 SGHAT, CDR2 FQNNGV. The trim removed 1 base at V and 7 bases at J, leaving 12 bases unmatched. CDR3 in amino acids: CASSLGVTGQEWTQYF. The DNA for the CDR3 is TGTGCCAGCAGCTTAGGGGTGACAGGGCAAGAATGGACCCAGTACTTC. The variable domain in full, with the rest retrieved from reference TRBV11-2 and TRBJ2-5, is EAGVAQSPRYKIIEKRQSVAFWCNPISGHATLYWYQQILGQGPKLLIQFQNNGVVDDSQLPKDRFSAERLKGVDSTLKIQPAKLEDSAVYLCASSLGVTGQEWTQYFGPGTRLLVL.

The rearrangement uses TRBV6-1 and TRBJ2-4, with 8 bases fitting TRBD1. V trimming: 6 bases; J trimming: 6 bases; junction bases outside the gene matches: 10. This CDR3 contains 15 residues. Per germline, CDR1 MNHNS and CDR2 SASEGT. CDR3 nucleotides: TGTGCCAGCAGAGGTCCCGGGACAGGTCGAAACATTCAGTACTTC. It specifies CASRGPGTGRNIQYF.

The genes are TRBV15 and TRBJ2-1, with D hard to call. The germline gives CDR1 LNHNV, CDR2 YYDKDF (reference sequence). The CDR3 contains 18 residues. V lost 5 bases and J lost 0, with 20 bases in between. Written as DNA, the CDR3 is TGTGCCACCAGCTTGCGCTATCCCGAACAGAGCTCCTACAATGAGCAGTTCTTC. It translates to CATSLRYPEQSSYNEQFF.

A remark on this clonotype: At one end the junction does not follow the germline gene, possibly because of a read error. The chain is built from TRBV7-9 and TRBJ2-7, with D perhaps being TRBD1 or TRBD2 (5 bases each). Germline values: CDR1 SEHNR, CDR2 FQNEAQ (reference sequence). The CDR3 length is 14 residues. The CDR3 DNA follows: TGTGCCAGCAGATTAGACGGGGCATCCTACGAGCAGTACTTC. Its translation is CASRLDGASYEQYF. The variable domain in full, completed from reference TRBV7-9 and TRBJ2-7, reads DTGVSQNPRHKITKRGQNVTFRCDPISEHNRLYWYRQTLGQGPEFLTYFQNEAQLEKSRLLSDRFSAERPKGSFSTLEIQRTEQGDSAMYLCASRLDGASYEQYFGPGTRLTVT.

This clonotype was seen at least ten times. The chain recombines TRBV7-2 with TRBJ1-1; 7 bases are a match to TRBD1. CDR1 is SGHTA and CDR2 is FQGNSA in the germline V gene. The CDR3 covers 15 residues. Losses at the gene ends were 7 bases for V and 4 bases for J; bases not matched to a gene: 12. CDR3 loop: CASILRTGGGTEAFF. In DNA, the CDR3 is TGTGCCAGCATACTACGGACAGGCGGGGGCACTGAAGCTTTCTTT.

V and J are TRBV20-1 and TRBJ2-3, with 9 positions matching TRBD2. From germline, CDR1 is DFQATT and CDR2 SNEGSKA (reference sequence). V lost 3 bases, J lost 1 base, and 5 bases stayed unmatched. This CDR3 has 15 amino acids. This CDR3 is CSARILAGGTDTQYF. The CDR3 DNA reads TGCAGTGCTAGGATACTAGCGGGTGGCACAGATACGCAGTATTTT.